The rows below give T cell receptor beta chains drawn from one sample of a study of blood T cell repertoires in COVID-19. Sequencing used immunoSEQ multiplex PCR; TCRdb keeps in-frame clones, though not all of them. The table has about 120,000 clones, about 78% seen once. The sample was peripheral blood. All receptors derive from a man aged 70-80 years with acute or convalescent COVID-19. CDR3s include the opening cysteine and the closing phenylalanine or tryptophan. The D gene is left open where the match is weak. The size entry is marked missing in some rows and otherwise reads once, few, many or a size class.

D,V,size,J,DNA,CDR3
.,TRBV19,.,TRBJ1-4,TGTGCCAGTAGAGCATCTCGGACAGCTAATGAAAAACTGTTTTTT,CASRASRTANEKLFF
.,TRBV5-6,.,TRBJ1-2,TGTGCCAGCAGCTTGGCAGGACAGTCTAACTATGGCTACACCTTC,CASSLAGQSNYGYTF
TRBD1,TRBV5-4,.,TRBJ1-1,TGTGCCAGCAGCACAGACAGGGTAAATACTGAAGCTTTCTTT,CASSTDRVNTEAFF
TRBD1,TRBV29-1,.,TRBJ2-5,TGCAGCGTTGGAGGACAGGGAAAGACCCAGTACTTC,CSVGGQGKTQYF
.,TRBV5-1,.,TRBJ1-2,TGCGCCAGCAGCGTGGGGTCCGGAGGCTATGGCTACACCTTC,CASSVGSGGYGYTF
.,TRBV7-3,.,TRBJ1-6,TGTGCCAGCAGCTCCGGACAACCAAATTCACCCCTCCACTTT,CASSSGQPNSPLHF
.,TRBV6-2/TRBV6-3,.,TRBJ1-1,TGTGCCAGCAGCAACAGGGCTGAAGCTTTCTTT,CASSNRAEAFF
TRBD1,TRBV9,once,TRBJ1-1,TGTGCCAGCAGCGGACAGGGCGGGTATATGGGCACTGAAGCTTTCTTT,CASSGQGGYMGTEAFF
.,TRBV27,.,TRBJ2-3,TGTGCCAGCAGGAGGGATCAGACAGATACGCAGTATTTT,CASRRDQTDTQYF
.,TRBV10-3,.,TRBJ1-5,TGTGCCATCAGAGCGGACGGTGGGAGCAATCAGCCCCAGCATTTT,CAIRADGGSNQPQHF
.,TRBV19,once,TRBJ2-7,TGTGCCAGTAGTAGGCACCGGGATCAACCCTCCTACGAGCAGTACTTC,CASSRHRDQPSYEQYF
TRBD1,TRBV7-9,once,TRBJ2-1,TGTGCCAGCAGCCTGAGGACAGGCCCCCTTAATGAGCAGTTCTTC,CASSLRTGPLNEQFF
.,TRBV15,.,TRBJ2-7,TGTGCCACCAGCAGAGATCCGACGGGGTCCTACGAGCAGTACTTC,CATSRDPTGSYEQYF
.,TRBV5-5,.,TRBJ1-1,TGTGCCAGCAGCTTGGCCCGGGAAGGCACTGAAGCTTTCTTT,CASSLAREGTEAFF
.,TRBV29-1,.,TRBJ2-5,TGCAGCGTTGTCAGGGTCCAAGAGACCCAGTACTTC,CSVVRVQETQYF
TRBD2,TRBV5-4,.,TRBJ2-5,TGTGCCAGCAGCTTGGAACGGGGGGGCGAGACCCAGTACTTC,CASSLERGGETQYF
TRBD2,TRBV5-1,.,TRBJ2-2,TGCGCCAGCAGCGTGACTAGCGGGGGGCCTTCCGGGGAGCTGTTTTTT,CASSVTSGGPSGELFF
TRBD1,TRBV7-2,.,TRBJ2-6,TGTGCCAGCAGCTTAGCGACAGGGGACTCTGGGGCCAACGTCCTGACTTTC,CASSLATGDSGANVLTF
.,TRBV7-9,.,TRBJ1-4,TGTGCCAGCAGCTTAGGAGGCGGGGGGCATGAAAAACTGTTTTTT,CASSLGGGGHEKLFF
TRBD1,TRBV6-5,few,TRBJ1-4,TGTGCCAGCAGACCCGGACAGGGAGGAAGGAAAAAACTGTTTTTT,CASRPGQGGRKKLFF
.,TRBV9,.,TRBJ1-1,TGTGCCAGCAGCGGTGGGGGGACTACTGAAGCTTTCTTT,CASSGGGTTEAFF
.,TRBV10-3,.,TRBJ1-1,TGTGCCATCAGAGAGGACAGGAACACTGAAGCTTTCTTT,CAIREDRNTEAFF
TRBD2,TRBV7-2,.,TRBJ2-5,TGTGCCAGCATCATAGCGGGGGGAGAGACCCAGTACTTC,CASIIAGGETQYF
.,TRBV2,.,TRBJ1-6,TGTGCCAGCAGCGCCCAGGGGCGTGATTCACCCCTCCACTTT,CASSAQGRDSPLHF
.,TRBV6-5,.,TRBJ2-1,TGTGCCAGCAGTCGACAGGACTCGACCTACAATGAGCAGTTCTTC,CASSRQDSTYNEQFF
TRBD2,TRBV7-2,few,TRBJ2-2,TGTGCCAGCAGCTTAGGATTCCGGGGGGGGAACACCGGGGAGCTGTTTTTT,CASSLGFRGGNTGELFF
.,TRBV5-1,few,TRBJ1-4,TGCGCCAGCAGCCTAAACACAGCTACCTATAATGAAAAACTGTTTTTT,CASSLNTATYNEKLFF
.,TRBV2,.,TRBJ1-6,TGTGCCAGCAGGGCTCGACAGGCAACGGGGAATTCACCCCTCCACTTT,CASRARQATGNSPLHF
.,TRBV29-1,.,TRBJ2-2,TGCAGCGTCGCTAAGACGGGAACCGGGGAGCTGTTTTTT,CSVAKTGTGELFF
.,TRBV6-5,.,TRBJ1-1,TGTGCCAGCAGCTACTACTCGGGGAACACTGAAGCTTTCTTT,CASSYYSGNTEAFF
TRBD1,TRBV7-9,.,TRBJ1-1,TGTGCCAGCAGCTTAGACAGGGGGTACATGAACACTGAAGCTTTCTTT,CASSLDRGYMNTEAFF
.,TRBV14,.,TRBJ2-5,TGTGCCAGCAGCCAAAGCACAGGGTTATGGGAGACCCAGTACTTC,CASSQSTGLWETQYF
TRBD1,TRBV5-4,.,TRBJ1-3,TGTGCCAGCAGCCCCGGACAGGGGGCGCGGGTCTCTGGAAACACCATATATTTT,CASSPGQGARVSGNTIYF
.,TRBV4-3,.,TRBJ1-2,TGCGCCAGCAGCCAAGACCAGGGCGCAGACTATGGCTACACCTTC,CASSQDQGADYGYTF
.,TRBV6-2/TRBV6-3,once,TRBJ1-4,TGTGCCAGCAGGCCTCGGGTCGCCTTACATAGTCGGGATGAAAAACTGTTTTTT,CASRPRVALHSRDEKLFF
TRBD1,TRBV7-2,.,TRBJ1-2,TGTGCCAGCAGCCCCGGGACAGGGCGCTATGGCTACACCTTC,CASSPGTGRYGYTF